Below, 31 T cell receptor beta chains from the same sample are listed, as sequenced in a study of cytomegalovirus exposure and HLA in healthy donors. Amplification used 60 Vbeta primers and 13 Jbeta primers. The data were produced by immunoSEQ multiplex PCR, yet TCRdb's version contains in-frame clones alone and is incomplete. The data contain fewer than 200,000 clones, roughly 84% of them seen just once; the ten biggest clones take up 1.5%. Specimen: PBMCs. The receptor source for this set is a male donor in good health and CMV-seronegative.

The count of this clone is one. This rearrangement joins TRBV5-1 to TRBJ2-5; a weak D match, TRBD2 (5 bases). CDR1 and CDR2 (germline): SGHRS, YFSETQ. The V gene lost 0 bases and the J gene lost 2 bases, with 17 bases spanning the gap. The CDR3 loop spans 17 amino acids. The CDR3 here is CASSLEGGLRQQETQYF. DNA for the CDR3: TGCGCCAGCAGCTTGGAAGGAGGATTACGTCAACAAGAGACCCAGTACTTC.

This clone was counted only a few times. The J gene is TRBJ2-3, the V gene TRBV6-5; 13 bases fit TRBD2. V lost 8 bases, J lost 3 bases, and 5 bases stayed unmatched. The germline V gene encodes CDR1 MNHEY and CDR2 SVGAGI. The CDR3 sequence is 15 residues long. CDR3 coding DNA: TGTGCCAGCCGAATGACTAGCGGGGGGACAGATACGCAGTATTTT. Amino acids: CASRMTSGGTDTQYF.

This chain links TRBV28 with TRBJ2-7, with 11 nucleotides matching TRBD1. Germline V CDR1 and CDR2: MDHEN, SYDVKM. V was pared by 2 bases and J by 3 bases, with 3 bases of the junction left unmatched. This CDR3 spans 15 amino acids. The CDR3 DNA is TGTGCCAGCAGTTTAAGGACAGGGGGCAGCTACGAGCAGTACTTC. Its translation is CASSLRTGGSYEQYF.

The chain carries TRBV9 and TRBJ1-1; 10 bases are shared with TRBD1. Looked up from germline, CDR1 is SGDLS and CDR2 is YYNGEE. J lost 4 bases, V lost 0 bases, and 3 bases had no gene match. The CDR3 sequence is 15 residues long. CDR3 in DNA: TGTGCCAGCAGCGTAGAAGGGACAGGGGCCACTGAAGCTTTCTTT. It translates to CASSVEGTGATEAFF.

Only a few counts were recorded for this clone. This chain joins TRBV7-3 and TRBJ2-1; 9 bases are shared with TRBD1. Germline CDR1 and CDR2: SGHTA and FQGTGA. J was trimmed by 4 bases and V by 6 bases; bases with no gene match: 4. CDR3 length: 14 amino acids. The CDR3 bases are TGTGCCAGCAGTTCCGGGACAGGGTACAATGAGCAGTTCTTC. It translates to CASSSGTGYNEQFF. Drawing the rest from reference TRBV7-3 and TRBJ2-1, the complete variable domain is GAGVSQTPSNKVTEKGKYVELRCDPISGHTALYWYRQSLGQGPEFLIYFQGTGAADDSGLPNDRFFAVRPEGSVSTLKIQRTERGDSAVYLCASSSGTGYNEQFFGPGTRLTVL.

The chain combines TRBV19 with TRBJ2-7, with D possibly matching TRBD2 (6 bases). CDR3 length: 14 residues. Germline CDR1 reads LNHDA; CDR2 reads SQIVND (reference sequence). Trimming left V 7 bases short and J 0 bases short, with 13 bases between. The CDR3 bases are TGTGCCAGTAACCGGGAGCCCAGCTCCTACGAGCAGTACTTC. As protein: CASNREPSSYEQYF.

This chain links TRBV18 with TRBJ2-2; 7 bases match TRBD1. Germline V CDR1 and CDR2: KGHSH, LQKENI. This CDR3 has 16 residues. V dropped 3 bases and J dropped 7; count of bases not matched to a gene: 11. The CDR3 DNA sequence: TGTGCCAGCTCACCCCCGAAAGGACAGGACGGCGGGGAGCTGTTTTTT. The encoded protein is CASSPPKGQDGGELFF.

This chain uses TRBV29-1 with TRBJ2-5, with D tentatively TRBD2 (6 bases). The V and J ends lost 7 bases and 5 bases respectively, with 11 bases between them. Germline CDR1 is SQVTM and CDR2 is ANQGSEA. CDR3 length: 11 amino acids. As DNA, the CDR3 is TGCAGCGCGACTAGAGGGGAGACCCAGTACTTC. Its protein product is CSATRGETQYF.

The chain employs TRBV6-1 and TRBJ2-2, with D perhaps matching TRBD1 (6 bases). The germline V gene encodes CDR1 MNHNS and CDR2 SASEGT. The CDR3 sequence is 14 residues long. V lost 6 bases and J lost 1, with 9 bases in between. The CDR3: CASSGTRNTGELFF. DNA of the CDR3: TGTGCCAGCAGCGGGACAAGGAACACCGGGGAGCTGTTTTTT.

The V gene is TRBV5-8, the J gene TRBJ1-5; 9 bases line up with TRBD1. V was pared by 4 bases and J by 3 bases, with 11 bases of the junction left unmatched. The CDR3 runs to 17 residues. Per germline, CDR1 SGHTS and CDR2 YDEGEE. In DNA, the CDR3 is TGTGCCAGCAGCCCCGACAGGGGGAAGGGGGTCAATCAGCCCCAGCATTTT. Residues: CASSPDRGKGVNQPQHF.

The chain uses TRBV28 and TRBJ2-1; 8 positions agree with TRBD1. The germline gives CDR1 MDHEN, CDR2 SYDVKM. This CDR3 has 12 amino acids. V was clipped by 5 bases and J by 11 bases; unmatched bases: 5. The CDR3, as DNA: TGTGCCAGCAGTCTACAGGGGGGTCAGCAGTTCTTC. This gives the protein CASSLQGGQQFF.

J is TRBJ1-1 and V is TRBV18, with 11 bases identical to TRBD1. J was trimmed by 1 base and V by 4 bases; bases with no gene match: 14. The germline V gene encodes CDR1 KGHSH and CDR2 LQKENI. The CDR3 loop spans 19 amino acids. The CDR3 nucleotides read TGTGCCAGCTCACGAACCACCTCGGGACAGGGGGAGGGGAACACTGAAGCTTTCTTT. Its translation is CASSRTTSGQGEGNTEAFF.

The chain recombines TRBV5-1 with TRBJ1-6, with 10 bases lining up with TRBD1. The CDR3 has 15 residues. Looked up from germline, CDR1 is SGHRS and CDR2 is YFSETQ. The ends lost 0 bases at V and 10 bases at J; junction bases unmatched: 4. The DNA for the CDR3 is TGCGCCAGCAGCTTGGCGGGACAGGGGCTGTCACCCCTCCACTTT. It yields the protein CASSLAGQGLSPLHF. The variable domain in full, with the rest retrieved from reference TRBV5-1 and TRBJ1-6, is KAGVTQTPRYLIKTRGQQVTLSCSPISGHRSVSWYQQTPGQGLQFLFEYFSETQRNKGNFPGRFSGRQFSNSRSEMNVSTLELGDSALYLCASSLAGQGLSPLHFGNGTRLTVT.

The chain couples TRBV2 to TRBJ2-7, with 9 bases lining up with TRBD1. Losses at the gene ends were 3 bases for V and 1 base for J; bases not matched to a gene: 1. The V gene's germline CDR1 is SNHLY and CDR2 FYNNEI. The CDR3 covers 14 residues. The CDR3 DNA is TGTGCCAGCAGTGATGGGACAGGGTCCTACGAGCAGTACTTC. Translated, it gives CASSDGTGSYEQYF. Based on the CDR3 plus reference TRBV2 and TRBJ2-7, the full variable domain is EPEVTQTPSHQVTQMGQEVILRCVPISNHLYFYWYRQILGQKVEFLVSFYNNEISEKSEIFDDQFSVERPDGSNFTLKIRSTKLEDSAMYFCASSDGTGSYEQYFGPGTRLTVT.

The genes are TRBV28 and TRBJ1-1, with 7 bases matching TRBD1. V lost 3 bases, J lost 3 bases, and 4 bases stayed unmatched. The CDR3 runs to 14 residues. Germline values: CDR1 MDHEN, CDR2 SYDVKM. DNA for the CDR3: TGTGCCAGCAGTTTTGAGGGGGCGTACACTGAAGCTTTCTTT. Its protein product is CASSFEGAYTEAFF.

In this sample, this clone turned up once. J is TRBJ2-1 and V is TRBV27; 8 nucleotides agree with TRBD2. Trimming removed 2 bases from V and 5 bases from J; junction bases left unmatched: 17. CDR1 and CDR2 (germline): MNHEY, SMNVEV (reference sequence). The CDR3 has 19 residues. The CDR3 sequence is CASSLETPGTGGRNNEQFF. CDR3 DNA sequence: TGTGCCAGCAGTTTAGAAACCCCGGGGACGGGGGGGCGCAACAATGAGCAGTTCTTC.

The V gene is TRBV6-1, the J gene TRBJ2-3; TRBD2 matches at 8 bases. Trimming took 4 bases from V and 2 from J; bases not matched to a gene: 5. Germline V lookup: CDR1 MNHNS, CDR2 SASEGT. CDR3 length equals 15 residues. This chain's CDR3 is CASSVHSGDTDTQYF. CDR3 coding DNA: TGTGCCAGCAGTGTACATAGCGGGGACACAGATACGCAGTATTTT.

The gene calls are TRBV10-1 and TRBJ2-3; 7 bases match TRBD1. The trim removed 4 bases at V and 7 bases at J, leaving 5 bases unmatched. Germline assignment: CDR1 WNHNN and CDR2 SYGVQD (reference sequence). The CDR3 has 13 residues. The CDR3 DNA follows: TGCGCCAGCAGTGTAAGACAGGGTTATACGCAGTATTTT. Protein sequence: CASSVRQGYTQYF.

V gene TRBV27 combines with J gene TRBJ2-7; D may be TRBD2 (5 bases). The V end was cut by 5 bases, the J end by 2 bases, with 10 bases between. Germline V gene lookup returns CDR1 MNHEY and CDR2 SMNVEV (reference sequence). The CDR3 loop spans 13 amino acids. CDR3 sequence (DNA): TGTGCCAGCAGTCGGACTGTTACCTACGAGCAGTACTTC. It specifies CASSRTVTYEQYF.

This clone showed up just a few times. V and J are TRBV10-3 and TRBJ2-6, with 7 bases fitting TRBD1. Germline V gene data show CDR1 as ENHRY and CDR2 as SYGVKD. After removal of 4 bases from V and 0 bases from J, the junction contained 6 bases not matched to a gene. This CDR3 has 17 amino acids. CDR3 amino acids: CAISGTGAGSGANVLTF. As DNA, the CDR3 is TGTGCCATCAGTGGTACAGGGGCTGGCTCTGGGGCCAACGTCCTGACTTTC.

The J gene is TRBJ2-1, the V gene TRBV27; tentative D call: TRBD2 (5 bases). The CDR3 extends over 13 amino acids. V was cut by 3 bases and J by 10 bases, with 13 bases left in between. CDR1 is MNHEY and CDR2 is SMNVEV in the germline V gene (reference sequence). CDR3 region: CASSLGQRREQFF. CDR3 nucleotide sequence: TGTGCCAGCAGTTTGGGTCAACGGAGGGAGCAGTTCTTC.

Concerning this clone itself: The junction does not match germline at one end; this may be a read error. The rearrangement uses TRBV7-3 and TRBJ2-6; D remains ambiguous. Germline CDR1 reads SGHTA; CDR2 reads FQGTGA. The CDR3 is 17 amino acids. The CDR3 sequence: CSSSQVTRRSGANVLTF. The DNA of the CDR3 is TGTTCCAGCAGCCAGGTAACACGACGATCTGGGGCCAACGTCCTGACTTTC. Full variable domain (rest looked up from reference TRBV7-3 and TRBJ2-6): GAGVSQTPSNKVTEKGKYVELRCDPISGHTALYWYRQSLGQGPEFLIYFQGTGAADDSGLPNDRFFAVRPEGSVSTLKIQRTERGDSAVYLCSSSQVTRRSGANVLTFGAGSRLTVL.

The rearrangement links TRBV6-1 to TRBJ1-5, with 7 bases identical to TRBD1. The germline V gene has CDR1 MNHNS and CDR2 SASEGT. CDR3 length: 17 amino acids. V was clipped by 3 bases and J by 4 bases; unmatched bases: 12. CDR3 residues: CASSEITGVALNQPQHF. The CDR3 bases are TGTGCCAGCAGTGAGATTACAGGGGTCGCTTTAAATCAGCCCCAGCATTTT.

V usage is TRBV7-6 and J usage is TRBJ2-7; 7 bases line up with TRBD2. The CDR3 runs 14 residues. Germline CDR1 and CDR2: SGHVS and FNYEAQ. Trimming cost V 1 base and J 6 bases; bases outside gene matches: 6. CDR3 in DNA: TGTGCCAGCAGCTTAGGTAGGGGAGGGGTCGAGCAGTACTTC. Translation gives CASSLGRGGVEQYF.

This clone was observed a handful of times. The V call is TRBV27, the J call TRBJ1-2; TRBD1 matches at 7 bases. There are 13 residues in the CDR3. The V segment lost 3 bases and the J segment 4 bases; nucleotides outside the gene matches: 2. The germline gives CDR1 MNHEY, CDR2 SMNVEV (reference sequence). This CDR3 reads CASSFRDSYGYTF. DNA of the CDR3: TGTGCCAGCAGTTTTAGGGACAGCTATGGCTACACCTTC.

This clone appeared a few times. CDR3 loop: CASSPRGQGGWGYTF. CDR3 nucleotides: TGTGCCAGCAGTCCCAGGGGACAGGGAGGGTGGGGCTACACCTTC. The rearrangement uses TRBV27 and TRBJ1-2, with 9 bases fitting TRBD1. The CDR3 is 15 residues long. Germline trimming cut 5 bases from V and 8 bases from J; bases unmatched to any gene: 12. CDR1 MNHEY and CDR2 SMNVEV come from the germline V gene (reference sequence).

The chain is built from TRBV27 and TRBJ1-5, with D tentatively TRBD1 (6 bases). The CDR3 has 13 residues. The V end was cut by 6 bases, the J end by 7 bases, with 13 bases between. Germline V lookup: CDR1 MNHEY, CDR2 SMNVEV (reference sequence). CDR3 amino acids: CASSQTGYQPQHF. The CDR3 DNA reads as TGTGCCAGCAGCCAAACAGGGTACCAGCCCCAGCATTTT.

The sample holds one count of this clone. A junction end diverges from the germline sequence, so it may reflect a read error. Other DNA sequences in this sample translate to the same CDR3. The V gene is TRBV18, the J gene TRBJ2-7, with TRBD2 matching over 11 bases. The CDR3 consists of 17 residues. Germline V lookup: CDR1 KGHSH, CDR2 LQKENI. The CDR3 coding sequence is TGTGCTAGCTCACCGCCCTACCGACTAGCGGGAAAAAGCGAGCAGTACTTC. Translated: CASSPPYRLAGKSEQYF.

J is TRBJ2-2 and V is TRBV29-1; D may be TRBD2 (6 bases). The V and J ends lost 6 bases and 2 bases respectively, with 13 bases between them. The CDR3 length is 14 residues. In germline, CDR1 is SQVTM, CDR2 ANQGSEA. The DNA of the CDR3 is TGCAGCGTGCGGACGGGAGTTAACACCGGGGAGCTGTTTTTT. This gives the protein CSVRTGVNTGELFF.

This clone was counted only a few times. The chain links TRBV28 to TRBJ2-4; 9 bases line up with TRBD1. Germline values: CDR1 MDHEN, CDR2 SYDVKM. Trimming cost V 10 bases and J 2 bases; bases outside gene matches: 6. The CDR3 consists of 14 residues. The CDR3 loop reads CATKTGGSKNIQYF. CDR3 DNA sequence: TGTGCCACTAAGACAGGGGGATCCAAAAACATTCAGTACTTC.

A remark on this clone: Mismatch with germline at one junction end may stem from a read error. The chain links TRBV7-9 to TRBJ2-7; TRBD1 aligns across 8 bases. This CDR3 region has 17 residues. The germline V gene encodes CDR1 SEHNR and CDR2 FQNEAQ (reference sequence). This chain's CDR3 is CSSSQTRTGIGGYEQYF. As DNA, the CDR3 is TGTTCCAGCAGTCAAACCAGGACAGGGATAGGCGGATACGAGCAGTACTTC.